The 8 T cell receptor beta chains in this list originate from one sample, sequenced in a study of shared clonotypes between healthy human individuals. TCRdb's table, derived via immunoSEQ multiplex PCR, lists solely in-frame clones and lacks some. The sample includes 2 million to 3 million clones, 85% to 95% of them seen just once. The sequenced sample was naive CD4+ T cells sorted from blood. The subset is: CD45RA+ positively selected. These TCRs come from a man in his late teens or twenties in good health.

As regards this clone: Other nucleotide sequences in the sample specify the same CDR3. The chain recombines TRBV19 with TRBJ2-7; TRBD1 aligns across 8 bases. Germline values: CDR1 LNHDA, CDR2 SQIVND (reference sequence). This CDR3 spans 13 amino acids. Unmatched junction bases numbered 3, after V lost 4 bases and J lost 4 bases. The CDR3 DNA follows: TGTGCCAGTAGTAATACAGGGGGGTACGAGCAGTACTTC. Encoded protein: CASSNTGGYEQYF.

CDR3 in amino acids: CASSPNLAGLAKNIQYF. CDR3 nucleotide sequence: TGCGCCAGCAGCCCGAACCTAGCGGGGCTAGCCAAAAACATTCAGTACTTC. The gene calls are TRBV5-1 and TRBJ2-4; 9 nucleotides agree with TRBD2. J lost 0 bases, V lost 4 bases, and 8 bases had no gene match. The germline V gene encodes CDR1 SGHRS and CDR2 YFSETQ. The CDR3 loop spans 17 amino acids.

The chain couples TRBV7-2 to TRBJ2-1; 10 bases are shared with TRBD2. After removal of 0 bases from V and 6 bases from J, the junction contained 5 bases not matched to a gene. Germline V gives CDR1 SGHTA, CDR2 FQGNSA. CDR3 length: 16 residues. The CDR3 nucleotides are TGTGCCAGCAGCTTAGCGGCTAGCGGGAGTTTCAATGAGCAGTTCTTC. Its protein product is CASSLAASGSFNEQFF.

Notes on this clone: In the same sample, other DNA sequences code for this CDR3. The CDR3 reads CASSRTGSYEQYF. DNA of the CDR3: TGTGCCAGCAGCCGAACAGGGTCCTACGAGCAGTACTTC. The chain is built from TRBV11-3 and TRBJ2-7, with D possibly TRBD1 on 6 matching bases. In germline, CDR1 is SGHNT, CDR2 YENEEA. The germline V and J ends were trimmed by 5 bases and 1 base, with 9 bases remaining between them. This CDR3 is built from 13 residues.

Here the CDR3 reads CASSWGLAGGPGDNEQFF. As DNA, the CDR3 is TGTGCCAGCAGCTGGGGACTAGCGGGAGGGCCGGGGGACAATGAGCAGTTCTTC. The chain couples TRBV5-4 to TRBJ2-1, with 16 bases lining up with TRBD2. CDR1 is SGHNT, CDR2 YYREEE, per germline (reference sequence). The V and J ends lost 3 bases and 5 bases, in that order; junction bases with no gene match: 8. This CDR3 has 18 amino acids.

Points on this clone: This same CDR3 is encoded by further DNA sequences in the sample. V gene TRBV6-6 combines with J gene TRBJ2-7; 7 bases line up with TRBD1. The V gene end was trimmed by 6 bases and the J gene end by 3 bases; junction bases not matched to a gene: 2. The CDR3 has 12 amino acids. Germline CDR1 is MNHNY and CDR2 is SVGAGI (reference sequence). CDR3 loop: CASSRDSYEQYF. The CDR3 DNA reads as TGTGCCAGCAGCAGGGACAGCTACGAGCAGTACTTC.

The J gene is TRBJ2-1, the V gene TRBV14; D call uncertain. The V end was cut by 1 base, the J end by 14 bases, with 12 bases between. From germline, CDR1 is SGHDN and CDR2 FVKESK. The CDR3 spans 12 residues. The CDR3 protein is CASSQADLVEFF. The CDR3 coding sequence is TGTGCCAGCAGCCAAGCCGACTTAGTTGAGTTCTTC.

Only one count was recorded for this clone. This chain links TRBV6-1 with TRBJ1-2; D gene uncertain. This CDR3 is built from 16 residues. Between the trimmed V and J ends, which lost 0 bases and 0 bases, there was a span of 11 bases. Germline values: CDR1 MNHNS, CDR2 SASEGT. This CDR3 is CASSEAAGKANYGYTF. The CDR3 region has the DNA TGTGCCAGCAGTGAAGCGGCGGGCAAAGCTAACTATGGCTACACCTTC.